This TCR beta chain derives from a study of identifying expanded T cells in peripheral blood. This CDR3 spans 15 amino acids. The germline V gene encodes CDR1 SGHAT and CDR2 FQNNGV. With 5 bases clipped from V and 4 bases from J, the junction kept 8 bases outside the gene matches. TCRdb keeps only in-frame clones here, not all; method: immunoSEQ multiplex PCR. Here the sample spans about 130,000 clones, 75% to 90% being singletons. No infections or other immune events were documented during collection. This clone has more than one count but fewer than ten. Its target is not known. Overall study results and limits: Variance in clone template counts between roughly 2-week samples significantly increased with total template count across all healthy donors. Over approximately two and four weeks, about 15 and 18 clones changed, versus around 1.2 between replicates.

The chain links TRBV11-2 to TRBJ2-1, with 7 bases matching TRBD1. This clonotype originated in a person aged 18-70 years in good health. Sequenced material: blood. CDR3: CASSKAGTAYNEQFF. The DNA for the CDR3 is TGTGCCAGCAGCAAGGCCGGGACAGCGTACAATGAGCAGTTCTTC.